Below, 6 T cell receptor beta chains from the same sample are listed, as sequenced in a study of cytomegalovirus exposure and HLA in healthy donors. Measured with immunoSEQ multiplex PCR; TCRdb has only the in-frame clones, and not every one. The table shows some 200,000 clones, with around nine tenths occurring only once. Sequenced sample: PBMCs. These receptors were collected from a man younger than 40 in good health and CMV-seropositive.

This sequence joins TRBV6-1 and TRBJ1-5; D might be TRBD1 (5 bases). Trimming stripped 7 bases from V and 4 bases from J, with 14 bases between. The V gene's germline CDR1 is MNHNS and CDR2 SASEGT. The CDR3 consists of 14 residues. In nucleotides, the CDR3 is TGTGCCAGCACCCGGGACGTCCGGAATCAGCCCCAGCATTTT. Translated, it gives CASTRDVRNQPQHF.

The V call is TRBV7-9, the J call TRBJ1-1; D perhaps matches TRBD1 (6 bases). V was shortened by 1 base and J by 5 bases, with 23 bases between the two germline ends. Germline V gene sequence: CDR1 SEHNR, CDR2 FQNEAQ (reference sequence). The CDR3 is 18 amino acids. The CDR3 DNA sequence: TGTGCCAGCAGCTTAGGCGGTGGGGGCAGGGAGCCCGGTACTGAAGCTTTCTTT. It translates to CASSLGGGGREPGTEAFF.

The chain recombines TRBV4-3 with TRBJ1-2, with 11 bases matching TRBD1. J lost 5 bases, V lost 4 bases, and 3 bases had no gene match. CDR3 length: 14 amino acids. Germline lookup yields CDR1 LGHNA and CDR2 YSLEER. CDR3 in DNA: TGCGCCAGCAGCCGGGGGACAGGGGGTTATGGCTACACCTTC. Translating it yields CASSRGTGGYGYTF.

This chain joins TRBV2 and TRBJ2-1; TRBD2 matches 9 bases. The CDR3 totals 13 residues. CDR1 SNHLY and CDR2 FYNNEI come from the germline V gene. The V gene end was trimmed by 8 bases and the J gene end by 6 bases; junction bases not matched to a gene: 5. CDR3 DNA sequence: TGTGCCAGCTGGAGTAGCGGGAGCAATGAGCAGTTCTTC. Residues: CASWSSGSNEQFF.

This chain uses TRBV19 with TRBJ2-2, with D possibly TRBD2 on 5 matching bases. Germline-derived CDR1 and CDR2 are LNHDA and SQIVND (reference sequence). The CDR3 has 17 amino acids. The V and J ends lost 1 base and 2 bases respectively, with 14 bases between them. CDR3 loop: CASSIAVERSNTGELFF. The DNA for the CDR3 is TGTGCCAGTAGTATAGCCGTCGAGCGGAGTAACACCGGGGAGCTGTTTTTT.

The chain recombines TRBV4-3 with TRBJ2-7; 7 bases are a match to TRBD1. V was pared by 0 bases and J by 3 bases, with 5 bases of the junction left unmatched. This CDR3 has 15 residues. Germline CDR1 and CDR2: LGHNA and YSLEER. The CDR3 loop reads CASSQDPGGLYEQYF. DNA of the CDR3: TGCGCCAGCAGCCAAGATCCAGGGGGTCTCTACGAGCAGTACTTC.